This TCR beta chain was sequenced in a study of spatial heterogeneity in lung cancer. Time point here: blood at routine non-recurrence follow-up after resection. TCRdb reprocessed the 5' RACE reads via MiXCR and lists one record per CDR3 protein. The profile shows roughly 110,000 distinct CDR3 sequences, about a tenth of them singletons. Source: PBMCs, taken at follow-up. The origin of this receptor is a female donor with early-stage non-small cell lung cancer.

This CDR3 reads CSGGYEDRALYNEQFF. The CDR3 DNA follows: TGCAGCGGCGGGTATGAGGACAGGGCCTTATACAATGAGCAGTTCTTC. The chain uses TRBV29-1 and TRBJ2-1; 8 nucleotides match TRBD1. The CDR3 covers 16 residues. Germline V gene sequence: CDR1 SQVTM, CDR2 ANQGSEA. V lost 7 bases and J lost 4; bases outside the gene matches: 15.